The 23 T cell receptor beta chains presented below share a single source sample, sequenced in a study of T cell responses to AZD1222 COVID-19 vaccine. The protocol was immunoSEQ multiplex PCR, while the TCRdb copy is restricted to in-frame clones and leaves out a portion. Of 65,000 to 90,000 clones listed, 80% to 90% are singletons. Sequencing used peripheral blood, obtained 28 days after the second AZD1222 dose. Receptors were obtained from an adult who received the AZD1222 COVID-19 vaccine.

This rearrangement joins TRBV24-1 to TRBJ1-2; no clear D. Trimming removed 3 bases at V and 8 bases at J, with 15 bases between. This CDR3 region has 14 residues. The germline V gene encodes CDR1 KGHDR and CDR2 SFDVKD. The CDR3 loop is CATSDGAQSQGYTF. The CDR3, as DNA: TGTGCCACCAGTGATGGCGCCCAGTCGCAGGGCTACACCTTC.

The chain combines TRBV19 with TRBJ1-1; 10 positions agree with TRBD1. V dropped 5 bases and J dropped 6; count of bases not matched to a gene: 12. This CDR3 comprises 16 residues. The germline V gene has CDR1 LNHDA and CDR2 SQIVND (reference sequence). CDR3 DNA sequence: TGTGCCAGTAGTCCCATCCGGGACAGGGGTTTCTCTGAAGCTTTCTTT. It codes for CASSPIRDRGFSEAFF.

This clone has only one observation. The CDR3 coding sequence is TGTGCCAGCAGCGTAGGACTAGCGGGAGACCCGAACACCGGGGAGCTGTTTTTT. Its protein is CASSVGLAGDPNTGELFF. The rearrangement uses TRBV9 and TRBJ2-2; TRBD2 aligns across 12 bases. Germline V gene lookup returns CDR1 SGDLS and CDR2 YYNGEE. The CDR3 is 18 amino acids. After removal of 0 bases from V and 0 bases from J, the junction contained 3 bases not matched to a gene. The full variable domain, its missing parts supplied by reference TRBV9 and TRBJ2-2, is DSGVTQTPKHLITATGQRVTLRCSPRSGDLSVYWYQQSLDQGLQFLIQYYNGEERAKGNILERFSAQQFPDLHSELNLSSLELGDSALYFCASSVGLAGDPNTGELFFGEGSRLTVL.

CDR3 protein: CSVVGGDGYTF. CDR3 DNA sequence: TGCAGCGTTGTAGGAGGGGATGGCTACACCTTC. The V call is TRBV29-1, the J call TRBJ1-2; the D gene is possibly TRBD1 (5 bases). The CDR3 consists of 11 residues. Germline CDR1 SQVTM, CDR2 ANQGSEA. Trimming took 4 bases from V and 6 from J, leaving 9 bases between them.

The genes are TRBV7-3 and TRBJ2-1; D uncertain. Trimming left V 2 bases short and J 2 bases short, with 4 bases between. Germline values: CDR1 SGHTA, CDR2 FQGTGA. The CDR3 covers 13 residues. The CDR3 loop reads CASSLAAYNEQFF. The CDR3 DNA reads as TGTGCCAGCAGCTTAGCGGCCTACAATGAGCAGTTCTTC.

This clone was detected once. The chain couples TRBV5-1 to TRBJ2-7, with 7 bases matching TRBD1. Germline assignment: CDR1 SGHRS and CDR2 YFSETQ. The CDR3 length is 15 residues. V lost 0 bases to trimming and J lost 5 bases; unmatched junction nucleotides: 8. This CDR3 is CASSLAAGGVHEQYF. Written as DNA, the CDR3 is TGCGCCAGCAGCTTGGCAGCAGGGGGAGTCCACGAGCAGTACTTC.

The V call is TRBV11-2, the J call TRBJ2-1, with 8 bases aligning to TRBD2. Losses at the gene ends were 4 bases for V and 3 bases for J; bases not matched to a gene: 11. From germline, CDR1 is SGHAT and CDR2 FQNNGV. CDR3 size: 17 residues. CDR3: CASSSLGAGVRYNEQFF. DNA for the CDR3: TGTGCCAGCAGCTCGCTGGGAGCGGGAGTACGCTACAATGAGCAGTTCTTC. Full variable domain (remainder filled in from reference TRBV11-2 and TRBJ2-1): EAGVAQSPRYKIIEKRQSVAFWCNPISGHATLYWYQQILGQGPKLLIQFQNNGVVDDSQLPKDRFSAERLKGVDSTLKIQPAKLEDSAVYLCASSSLGAGVRYNEQFFGPGTRLTVL.

This clone was seen once. Other DNA sequences of this sample code for an identical CDR3. The genes are TRBV6-2 or TRBV6-3 and TRBJ2-7; the match to TRBD1 covers 9 bases. The V gene end was trimmed by 5 bases and the J gene end by 4 bases; junction bases not matched to a gene: 6. The CDR3 runs to 14 residues. Germline CDR1 is MNHEY and CDR2 is SVGEGT. CDR3 amino acids: CASSTGTGSYEQYF. CDR3 sequence (DNA): TGTGCCAGCAGTACCGGGACAGGGTCTTACGAGCAGTACTTC.

This chain connects TRBV28 to TRBJ1-2; D is unresolved. The V gene lost 6 bases and the J gene lost 4 bases, with 9 bases spanning the gap. Germline values: CDR1 MDHEN, CDR2 SYDVKM. CDR3 length equals 12 residues. CDR3: CASRLHSYGYTF. As DNA, the CDR3 is TGTGCCAGCAGATTACATAGCTATGGCTACACCTTC.

The chain has TRBV15 and TRBJ1-1; D is undetermined. The germline CDR1 and CDR2 sequences are LNHNV and YYDKDF (reference sequence). Trimming left V 1 base short and J 1 base short, with 10 bases between. The CDR3 contains 15 residues. The CDR3 region has the DNA TGTGCCACCAGCAGAGTTAGCGGCCGGAACACTGAAGCTTTCTTT. This gives the protein CATSRVSGRNTEAFF.

The chain uses TRBV7-2 and TRBJ1-1; TRBD1 matches at 7 bases. The CDR3 has 15 residues. J was trimmed by 2 bases and V by 2 bases; bases with no gene match: 5. Germline CDR1 reads SGHTA; CDR2 reads FQGNSA. The CDR3 sequence is CASSLRRGLNTEAFF. The CDR3 nucleotides are TGTGCCAGCAGCTTAAGGAGGGGGCTCAACACTGAAGCTTTCTTT.

The table lists this clone with a count of one. The rearrangement links TRBV19 to TRBJ2-1; TRBD2 aligns across 7 bases. The CDR3 is 15 residues long. Trimming at V came to 5 bases and at J to 6 bases, leaving 10 bases not matched to a gene. The V gene's germline CDR1 is LNHDA and CDR2 SQIVND (reference sequence). CDR3: CASSPSGGSFNEQFF. CDR3 nucleotide sequence: TGTGCCAGTAGTCCCTCTGGCGGGAGTTTCAATGAGCAGTTCTTC.

The chain employs TRBV2 and TRBJ2-7, with D unresolved. Trimming removed 8 bases from V and 7 bases from J, with 18 bases in between. The CDR3 has 13 amino acids. From germline, CDR1 is SNHLY and CDR2 FYNNEI. The CDR3 coding sequence is TGTGCCAGCTTTGAAGGCCAGATATCAGAGCAGTACTTC. Protein sequence: CASFEGQISEQYF.

Comment on this clone: Other DNA sequences in this sample translate to the same CDR3. This rearrangement joins TRBV9 to TRBJ1-1, with 7 positions matching TRBD1. Trimming removed 0 bases from V and 1 base from J; junction bases left unmatched: 0. CDR3 length equals 14 residues. Germline V gene data show CDR1 as SGDLS and CDR2 as YYNGEE. The CDR3 spells CASSVAGGNTEAFF. The CDR3 DNA follows: TGTGCCAGCAGCGTAGCAGGGGGGAACACTGAAGCTTTCTTT.

The V and J genes are TRBV3-1 (or the pseudogene TRBV3-2) and TRBJ2-3; D gene ambiguous. The V and J ends lost 2 bases and 2 bases respectively, with 11 bases between them. Germline V gives CDR1 LGHDT, CDR2 YNNKEL (reference sequence). This CDR3 contains 15 residues. CDR3 residues: CASSQNVLSTDTQYF. CDR3 DNA: TGTGCCAGCAGCCAAAACGTACTATCCACAGATACGCAGTATTTT.

The V gene is TRBV5-5, the J gene TRBJ1-5; perhaps TRBD1 as D (5 bases). V lost 2 bases and J 4 bases, leaving 13 bases between the germline ends. From germline, CDR1 is SGHKS and CDR2 YYEKEE (reference sequence). CDR3 length: 15 amino acids. As DNA, the CDR3 is TGTGCCAGCAGCTTAGGTGGGACGGTAAATCAGCCCCAGCATTTT. Protein product: CASSLGGTVNQPQHF.

This rearrangement joins TRBV4-3 to TRBJ2-5; 7 nucleotides agree with TRBD1. Per the germline V gene, CDR1 is LGHNA and CDR2 is YSLEER. V lost 4 bases, J lost 5 bases, and 7 bases stayed unmatched. This CDR3 contains 14 residues. The CDR3 bases are TGCGCCAGCAGCCGTTACAGGGGACGGGAGACCCAGTACTTC. This codes for CASSRYRGRETQYF.

The chain links TRBV28 to TRBJ2-7; 10 nucleotides align to TRBD1. V was pared by 0 bases and J by 6 bases, with 2 bases of the junction left unmatched. Germline V gene data show CDR1 as MDHEN and CDR2 as SYDVKM. The CDR3 contains 14 residues. CDR3 in DNA: TGTGCCAGCAGTTTATGGGGACAGGGGAGCGAGCAGTACTTC. Residues: CASSLWGQGSEQYF.

This chain connects TRBV2 to TRBJ2-1; D gene unclear. The germline gives CDR1 SNHLY, CDR2 FYNNEI. CDR3 size: 10 residues. Deletions cut 7 bases from V and 5 bases from J, with 3 bases between. CDR3 DNA: TGTGCCAGCACTAACAATGAGCAGTTCTTC. Encoded protein: CASTNNEQFF.

The rearrangement uses TRBV6-4 and TRBJ1-1; possibly TRBD1 for D (5 bases). V was cut by 6 bases and J by 4 bases, with 12 bases left in between. CDR1 and CDR2 from the germline V gene are MRHNA and SNTAGT. The CDR3 sequence is 13 residues long. The CDR3 nucleotides read TGTGCCAGCAGCGCAGGGTGGGGCACTGAAGCTTTCTTT. Translated, it gives CASSAGWGTEAFF.

The table lists this clone with a few counts. J is TRBJ2-1 and V is TRBV5-8, with 8 bases aligning to TRBD2. V shed 1 base and J 5 bases; nucleotides not matched to a gene: 5. The CDR3 totals 15 residues. Looked up from germline, CDR1 is SGHTS and CDR2 is YDEGEE. DNA for the CDR3: TGTGCCAGCAGCTTGAGAATAGCGGGGCACAATGAGCAGTTCTTC. Translated, it gives CASSLRIAGHNEQFF.

The chain is built from TRBV28 and TRBJ1-4; D gene unclear. The CDR3 has 13 residues. Trimming cost V 5 bases and J 13 bases, with 17 bases left between them. Germline-derived CDR1 and CDR2 are MDHEN and SYDVKM. This chain's CDR3 is CASSPPEVRRLFF. The CDR3 DNA follows: TGTGCCAGCAGTCCCCCTGAGGTTAGGCGACTGTTTTTT.

V usage is TRBV10-3 and J usage is TRBJ1-2; the D is unclear. CDR3 length: 12 residues. V was pared by 6 bases and J by 2 bases, with 7 bases between. Germline CDR1 is ENHRY and CDR2 is SYGVKD. Here the CDR3 DNA reads TGTGCCATCAGAGACGGAAACTATGGCTACACCTTC. It codes for CAIRDGNYGYTF.